Reported below is one T cell receptor (beta chain). Sequenced by immunoSEQ multiplex PCR; TCRdb stores in-frame clones only, minus some. The sample lists around 80,000 clones; around 80% were seen once. The record originates from a study of T cells in localized non-small cell lung cancer. Germline V gene sequence: CDR1 LNHDA, CDR2 SQIVND (reference sequence). Trimming pared 5 bases from V and 0 bases from J, leaving 10 bases between. This CDR3 spans 15 amino acids. The sample consisted of PBMCs, taken before any cancer treatment. The TCR comes from a man aged 40 to 75 with stage II squamous cell lung carcinoma. The chain combines TRBV19 with TRBJ1-4; a possible D gene is TRBD1 (5 bases). CDR3 nucleotides: TGTGCCAGTAGTGCGGGGGGGTCAACTAATGAAAAACTGTTTTTT. This codes for CASSAGGSTNEKLFF.